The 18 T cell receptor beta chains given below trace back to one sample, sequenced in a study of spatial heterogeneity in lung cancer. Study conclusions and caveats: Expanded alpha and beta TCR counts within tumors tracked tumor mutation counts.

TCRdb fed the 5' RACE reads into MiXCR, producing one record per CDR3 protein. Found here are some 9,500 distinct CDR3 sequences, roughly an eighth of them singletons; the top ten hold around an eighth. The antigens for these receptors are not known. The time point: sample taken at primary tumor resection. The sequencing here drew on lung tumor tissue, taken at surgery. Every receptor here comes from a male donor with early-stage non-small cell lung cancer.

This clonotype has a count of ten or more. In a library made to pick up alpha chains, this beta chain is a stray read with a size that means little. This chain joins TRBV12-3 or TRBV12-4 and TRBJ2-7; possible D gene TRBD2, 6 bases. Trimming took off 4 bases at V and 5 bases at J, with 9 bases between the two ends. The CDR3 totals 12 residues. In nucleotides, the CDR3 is TGTGCCAGCAGTTGGGCGGGGAACGAGCAGTACTTC. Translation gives CASSWAGNEQYF.

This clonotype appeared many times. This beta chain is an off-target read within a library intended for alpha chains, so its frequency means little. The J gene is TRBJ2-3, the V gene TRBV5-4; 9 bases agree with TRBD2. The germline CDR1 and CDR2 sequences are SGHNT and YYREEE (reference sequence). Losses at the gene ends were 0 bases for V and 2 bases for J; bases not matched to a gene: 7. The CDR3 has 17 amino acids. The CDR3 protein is CASSLAGGRVPTDTQYF. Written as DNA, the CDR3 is TGTGCCAGCAGCTTGGCCGGCGGGAGGGTACCCACAGATACGCAGTATTTT.

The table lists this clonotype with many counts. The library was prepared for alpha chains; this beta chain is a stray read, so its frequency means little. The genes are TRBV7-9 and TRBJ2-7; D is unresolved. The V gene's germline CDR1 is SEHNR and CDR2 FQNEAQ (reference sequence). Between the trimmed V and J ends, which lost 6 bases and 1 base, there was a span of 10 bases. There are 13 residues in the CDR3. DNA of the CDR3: TGTGCCAGCAGTTATGACAAGTCCTACGAGCAGTACTTC. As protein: CASSYDKSYEQYF.

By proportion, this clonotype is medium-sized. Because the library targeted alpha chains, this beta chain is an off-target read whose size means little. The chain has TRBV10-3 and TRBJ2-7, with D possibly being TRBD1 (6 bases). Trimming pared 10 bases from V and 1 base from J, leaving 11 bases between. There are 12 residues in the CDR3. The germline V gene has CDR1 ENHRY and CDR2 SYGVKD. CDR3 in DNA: TGTGCCACTAGGACAGTGTCCTACGAGCAGTACTTC. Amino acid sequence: CATRTVSYEQYF.

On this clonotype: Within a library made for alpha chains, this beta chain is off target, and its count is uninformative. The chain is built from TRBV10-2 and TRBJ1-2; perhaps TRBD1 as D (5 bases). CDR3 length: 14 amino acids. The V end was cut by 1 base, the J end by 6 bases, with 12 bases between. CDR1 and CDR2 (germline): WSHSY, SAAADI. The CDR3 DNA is TGCGCCAGCAGTGAGTTAGAAGGGGTGCATGGCTACACCTTC. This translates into CASSELEGVHGYTF.

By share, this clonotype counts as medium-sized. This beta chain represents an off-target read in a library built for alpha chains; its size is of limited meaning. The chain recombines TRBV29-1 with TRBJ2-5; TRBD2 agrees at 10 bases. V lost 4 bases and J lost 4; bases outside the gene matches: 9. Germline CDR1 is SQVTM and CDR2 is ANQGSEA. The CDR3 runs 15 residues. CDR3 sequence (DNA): TGCAGCGTTGCTTTCTCTAGCGGGAGCTCAGAGACCCAGTACTTC. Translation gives CSVAFSSGSSETQYF.

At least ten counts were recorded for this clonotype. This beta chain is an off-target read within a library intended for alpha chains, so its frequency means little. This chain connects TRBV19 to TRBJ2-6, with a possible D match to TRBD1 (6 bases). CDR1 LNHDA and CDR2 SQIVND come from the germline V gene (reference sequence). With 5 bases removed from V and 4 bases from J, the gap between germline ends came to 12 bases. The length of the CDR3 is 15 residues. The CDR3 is CASSYQGQGANVLTF. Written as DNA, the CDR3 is TGTGCCAGTAGTTATCAGGGGCAAGGGGCCAACGTCCTGACTTTC.

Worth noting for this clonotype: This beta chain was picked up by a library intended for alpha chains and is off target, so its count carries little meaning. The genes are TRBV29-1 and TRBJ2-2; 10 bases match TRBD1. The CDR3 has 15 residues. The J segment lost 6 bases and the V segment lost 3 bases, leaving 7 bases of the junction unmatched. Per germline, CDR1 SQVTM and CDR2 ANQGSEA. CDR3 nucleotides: TGCAGCGTTGACGTCCTGGGACAGGGGTCCGGGGAGCTGTTTTTT. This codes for CSVDVLGQGSGELFF.

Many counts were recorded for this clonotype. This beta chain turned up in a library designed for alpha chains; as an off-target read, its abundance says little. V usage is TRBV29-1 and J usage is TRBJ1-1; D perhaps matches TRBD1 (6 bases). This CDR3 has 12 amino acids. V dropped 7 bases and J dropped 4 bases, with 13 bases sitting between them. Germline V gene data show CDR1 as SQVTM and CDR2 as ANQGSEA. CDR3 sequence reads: CSARQVSTEAFF. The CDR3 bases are TGCAGCGCACGACAGGTCTCCACTGAAGCTTTCTTT.

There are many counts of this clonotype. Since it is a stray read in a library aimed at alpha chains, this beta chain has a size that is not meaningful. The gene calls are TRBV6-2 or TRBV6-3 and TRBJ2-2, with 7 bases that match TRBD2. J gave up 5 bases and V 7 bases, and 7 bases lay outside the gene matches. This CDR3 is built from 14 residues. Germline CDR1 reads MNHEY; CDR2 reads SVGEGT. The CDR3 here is CASMAGELTGELFF. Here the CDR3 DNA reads TGTGCCAGCATGGCGGGAGAATTGACCGGGGAGCTGTTTTTT.

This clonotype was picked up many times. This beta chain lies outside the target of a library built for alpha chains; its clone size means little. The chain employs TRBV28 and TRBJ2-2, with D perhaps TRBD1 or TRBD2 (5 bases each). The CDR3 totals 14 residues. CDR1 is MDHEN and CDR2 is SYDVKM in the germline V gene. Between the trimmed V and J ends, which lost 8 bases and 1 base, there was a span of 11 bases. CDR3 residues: CASGGLGNTGELFF. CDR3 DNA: TGTGCCAGCGGGGGATTGGGGAACACCGGGGAGCTGTTTTTT.

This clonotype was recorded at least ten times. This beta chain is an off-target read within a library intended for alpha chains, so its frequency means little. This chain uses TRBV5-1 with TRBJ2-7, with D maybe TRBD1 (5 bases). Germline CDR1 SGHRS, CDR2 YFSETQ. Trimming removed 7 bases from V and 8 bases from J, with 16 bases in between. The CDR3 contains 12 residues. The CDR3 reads CASGTGTGQQYF. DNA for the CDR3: TGCGCCAGCGGAACGGGCACAGGTCAGCAGTACTTC.

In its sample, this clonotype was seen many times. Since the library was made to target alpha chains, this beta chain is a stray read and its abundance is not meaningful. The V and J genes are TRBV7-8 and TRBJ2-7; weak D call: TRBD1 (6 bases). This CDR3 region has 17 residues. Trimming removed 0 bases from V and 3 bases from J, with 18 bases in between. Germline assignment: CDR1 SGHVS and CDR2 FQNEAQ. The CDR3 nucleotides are TGTGCCAGCAGCTTAGCGGGGTGGTCGCAGGGGAACTACGAGCAGTACTTC. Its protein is CASSLAGWSQGNYEQYF.

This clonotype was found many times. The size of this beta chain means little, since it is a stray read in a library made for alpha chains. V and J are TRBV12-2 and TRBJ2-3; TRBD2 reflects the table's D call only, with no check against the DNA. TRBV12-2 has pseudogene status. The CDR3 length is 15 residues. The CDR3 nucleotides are TGTGCAAGTCGCTTATTAGTCGGACGCACAGATACGCAGTATTTT. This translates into CASRLLVGRTDTQYF.

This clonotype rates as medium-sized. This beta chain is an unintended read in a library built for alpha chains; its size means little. As DNA, the CDR3 is TGTGCCAGCACCCTAAACAGTCCTGGCTATGGCTACACCTTC. It yields the protein CASTLNSPGYGYTF. The V call is TRBV6-6, the J call TRBJ1-2; D gene unclear. V was clipped by 7 bases and J by 4 bases, with 16 bases between them. CDR3 size: 14 residues. CDR1 and CDR2 (germline): MNHNY, SVGAGI (reference sequence).

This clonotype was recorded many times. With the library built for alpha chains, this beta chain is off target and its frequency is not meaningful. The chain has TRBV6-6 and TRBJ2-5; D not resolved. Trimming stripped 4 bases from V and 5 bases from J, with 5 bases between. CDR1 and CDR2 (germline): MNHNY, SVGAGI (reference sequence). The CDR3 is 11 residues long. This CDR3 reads CASSLRETQYF. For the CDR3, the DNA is TGTGCCAGCAGTTTAAGGGAGACCCAGTACTTC.

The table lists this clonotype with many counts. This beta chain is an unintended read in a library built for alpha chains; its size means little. In DNA form, the CDR3 reads TGTGCCAGTAGTATATCAGTGGGACAGCCCTATGGCTACACCTTC. Amino acids: CASSISVGQPYGYTF. The chain links TRBV19 to TRBJ1-2, with 7 positions matching TRBD1. This CDR3 spans 15 amino acids. CDR1 and CDR2 from the germline V gene are LNHDA and SQIVND (reference sequence). After removal of 2 bases from V and 4 bases from J, the junction contained 7 bases not matched to a gene.

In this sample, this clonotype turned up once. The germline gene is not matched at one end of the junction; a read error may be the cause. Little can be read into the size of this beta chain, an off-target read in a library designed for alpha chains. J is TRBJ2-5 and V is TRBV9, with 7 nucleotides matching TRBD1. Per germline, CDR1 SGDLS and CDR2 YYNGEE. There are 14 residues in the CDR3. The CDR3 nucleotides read TGTGCCAGAAGCGCGGACAGGATCCAAGAGACCCAGTACTTC. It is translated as CARSADRIQETQYF. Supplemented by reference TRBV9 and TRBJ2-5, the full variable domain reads DSGVTQTPKHLITATGQRVTLRCSPRSGDLSVYWYQQSLDQGLQFLIQYYNGEERAKGNILERFSAQQFPDLHSELNLSSLELGDSALYFCARSADRIQETQYFGPGTRLLVL.